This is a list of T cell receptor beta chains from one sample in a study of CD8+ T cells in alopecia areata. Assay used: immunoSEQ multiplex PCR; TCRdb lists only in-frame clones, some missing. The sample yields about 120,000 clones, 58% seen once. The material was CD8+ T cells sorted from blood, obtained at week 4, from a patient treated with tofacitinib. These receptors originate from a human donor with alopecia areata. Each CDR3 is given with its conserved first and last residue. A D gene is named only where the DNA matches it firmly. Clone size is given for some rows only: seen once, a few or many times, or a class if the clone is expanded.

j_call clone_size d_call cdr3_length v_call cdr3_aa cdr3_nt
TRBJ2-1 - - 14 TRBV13 CASSLGSGYNEQFF TGTGCCAGCAGCCTAGGGTCGGGATACAATGAGCAGTTCTTC
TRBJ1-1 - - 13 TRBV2 CASSDLPSTEAFF TGTGCCAGCAGTGATCTACCCTCCACTGAAGCTTTCTTT
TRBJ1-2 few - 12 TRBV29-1 CSVDAGDYGYTF TGCAGCGTTGACGCAGGGGACTATGGCTACACCTTC
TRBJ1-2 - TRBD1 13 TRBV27 CTSSLQGGYGYTF TGTACCAGCAGTTTGCAGGGGGGATATGGCTACACCTTC
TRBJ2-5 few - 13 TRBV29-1 CSVEVWTTETQYF TGCAGCGTTGAAGTCTGGACGACGGAGACCCAGTACTTC
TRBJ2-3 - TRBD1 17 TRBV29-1 CSVEDLLDRGAADTQYF TGCAGCGTTGAAGATCTTCTTGACAGGGGGGCCGCAGATACGCAGTATTTT
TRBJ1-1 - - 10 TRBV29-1 CSAKHTEAFF TGCAGCGCTAAACACACTGAAGCTTTCTTT
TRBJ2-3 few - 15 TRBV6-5 CASNPLEGSTDTQYF TGTGCCAGCAATCCTCTTGAGGGAAGCACAGATACGCAGTATTTT
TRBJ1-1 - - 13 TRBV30 CAWSVGSGPEAFF TGTGCCTGGAGTGTGGGGTCCGGCCCTGAAGCTTTCTTT
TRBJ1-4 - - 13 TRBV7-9 CASSLELTEKLFF TGTGCCAGCAGCTTAGAATTGACAGAAAAACTGTTTTTT
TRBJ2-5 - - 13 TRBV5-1 CASSWTVQETQYF TGCGCCAGCAGCTGGACGGTCCAAGAGACCCAGTACTTC
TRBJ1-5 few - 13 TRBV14 CASSQGGDQPQHF TGTGCCAGCAGCCAAGGAGGAGATCAGCCCCAGCATTTT
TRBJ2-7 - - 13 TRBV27 CASSLSPLVGQYF TGTGCCAGCAGTTTATCCCCTTTGGTGGGGCAGTACTTC
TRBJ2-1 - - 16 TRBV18 CASSPPRRGDYNEQFF TGTGCCAGCTCACCACCGAGACGGGGAGATTACAATGAGCAGTTCTTC
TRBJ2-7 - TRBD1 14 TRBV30 CAWSSGTGDYEQYF TGTGCCTGGAGTTCGGGGACAGGGGACTACGAGCAGTACTTC
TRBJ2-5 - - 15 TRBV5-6 CASSPLTEDQETQYF TGTGCCAGCAGCCCACTGACAGAAGACCAAGAGACCCAGTACTTC
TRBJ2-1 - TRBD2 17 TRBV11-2 CASSLDWGLAPYNEQFF TGTGCCAGCAGCTTAGACTGGGGACTAGCGCCCTACAATGAGCAGTTCTTC
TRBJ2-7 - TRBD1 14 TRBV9 CASSVDRAADEQYF TGTGCCAGCAGCGTCGACAGGGCGGCCGACGAGCAGTACTTC
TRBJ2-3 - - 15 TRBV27 CASSLTGEGTDTQYF TGTGCCAGCAGTTTAACAGGGGAGGGCACAGATACGCAGTATTTT
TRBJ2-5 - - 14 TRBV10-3 CATSMNDLSGTQYF TGTGCCACCTCGATGAATGACTTGAGCGGGACCCAGTACTTC
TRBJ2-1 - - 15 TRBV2 CASSSGLSSYNEQFF TGTGCCAGCAGCTCAGGCTTGAGCTCCTACAATGAGCAGTTCTTC
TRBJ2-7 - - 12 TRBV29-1 CSVSDNSYEQYF TGCAGCGTGTCGGACAACTCCTACGAGCAGTACTTC
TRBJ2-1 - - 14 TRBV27 CASAGAPSYNEQFF TGTGCCAGCGCCGGGGCCCCATCCTACAATGAGCAGTTCTTC
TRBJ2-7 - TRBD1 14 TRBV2 CASGGTGPGYEQYF TGTGCCAGCGGCGGGACAGGGCCGGGGTACGAGCAGTACTTC
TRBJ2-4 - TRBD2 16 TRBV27 CASSFSSGGAKNIQYF TGTGCCAGCAGTTTTAGTAGCGGGGGAGCCAAAAACATTCAGTACTTC
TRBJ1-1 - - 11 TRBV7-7 CASSLVRDAFF TGTGCTAGCAGCTTAGTCAGGGATGCTTTCTTT
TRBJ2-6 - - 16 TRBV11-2 CASINPRGAVANVLTF TGTGCCAGCATCAATCCTCGGGGGGCGGTAGCCAACGTCCTGACTTTC
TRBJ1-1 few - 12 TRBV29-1 CSVEDGVTEAFF TGCAGCGTTGAAGATGGGGTCACTGAAGCTTTCTTT
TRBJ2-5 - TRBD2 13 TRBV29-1 CSVCIAGGETQYF TGCAGCGTTTGTATAGCGGGGGGGGAGACCCAGTACTTC
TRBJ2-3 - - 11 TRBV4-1 CASQAADTQYF TGCGCCAGCCAGGCGGCAGATACGCAGTATTTT
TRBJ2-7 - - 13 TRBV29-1 CSVETTRAMEQYF TGCAGCGTAGAGACGACTAGAGCCATGGAGCAGTACTTC
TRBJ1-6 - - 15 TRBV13 CASSSEQGTNSPLHF TGTGCCAGCAGCTCCGAACAGGGAACTAATTCACCCCTCCACTTT
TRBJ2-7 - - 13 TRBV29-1 CSVRGTASYEQYF TGCAGCGTTCGCGGGACAGCGTCCTACGAGCAGTACTTC
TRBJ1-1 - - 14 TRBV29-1 CSVEPRGANTEAFF TGCAGCGTTGAACCCCGTGGGGCGAACACTGAAGCTTTCTTT
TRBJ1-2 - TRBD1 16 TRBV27 CASSEIEGQGNYGYTF TGTGCCAGCAGTGAAATCGAAGGACAGGGGAACTATGGCTACACCTTC
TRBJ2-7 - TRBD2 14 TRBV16 CASSEGLGGYEQYF TGTGCCAGCAGCGAGGGACTAGGGGGCTACGAGCAGTACTTC
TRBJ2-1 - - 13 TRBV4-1 CASSQGVGNEQFF TGCGCCAGCAGCCAAGGTGTAGGGAATGAGCAGTTCTTC